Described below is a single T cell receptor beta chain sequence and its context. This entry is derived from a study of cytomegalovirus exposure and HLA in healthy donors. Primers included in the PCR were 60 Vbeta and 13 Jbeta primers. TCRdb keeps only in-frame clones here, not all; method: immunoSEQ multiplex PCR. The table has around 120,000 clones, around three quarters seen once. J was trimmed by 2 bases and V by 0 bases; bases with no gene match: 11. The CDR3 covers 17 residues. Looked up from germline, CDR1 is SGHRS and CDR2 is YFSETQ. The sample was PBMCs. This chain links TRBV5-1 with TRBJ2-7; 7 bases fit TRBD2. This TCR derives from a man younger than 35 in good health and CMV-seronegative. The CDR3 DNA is TGCGCCAGCAGCTTGGTTTGGACTAGGAAAAATACCTACGAGCAGTACTTC. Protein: CASSLVWTRKNTYEQYF.